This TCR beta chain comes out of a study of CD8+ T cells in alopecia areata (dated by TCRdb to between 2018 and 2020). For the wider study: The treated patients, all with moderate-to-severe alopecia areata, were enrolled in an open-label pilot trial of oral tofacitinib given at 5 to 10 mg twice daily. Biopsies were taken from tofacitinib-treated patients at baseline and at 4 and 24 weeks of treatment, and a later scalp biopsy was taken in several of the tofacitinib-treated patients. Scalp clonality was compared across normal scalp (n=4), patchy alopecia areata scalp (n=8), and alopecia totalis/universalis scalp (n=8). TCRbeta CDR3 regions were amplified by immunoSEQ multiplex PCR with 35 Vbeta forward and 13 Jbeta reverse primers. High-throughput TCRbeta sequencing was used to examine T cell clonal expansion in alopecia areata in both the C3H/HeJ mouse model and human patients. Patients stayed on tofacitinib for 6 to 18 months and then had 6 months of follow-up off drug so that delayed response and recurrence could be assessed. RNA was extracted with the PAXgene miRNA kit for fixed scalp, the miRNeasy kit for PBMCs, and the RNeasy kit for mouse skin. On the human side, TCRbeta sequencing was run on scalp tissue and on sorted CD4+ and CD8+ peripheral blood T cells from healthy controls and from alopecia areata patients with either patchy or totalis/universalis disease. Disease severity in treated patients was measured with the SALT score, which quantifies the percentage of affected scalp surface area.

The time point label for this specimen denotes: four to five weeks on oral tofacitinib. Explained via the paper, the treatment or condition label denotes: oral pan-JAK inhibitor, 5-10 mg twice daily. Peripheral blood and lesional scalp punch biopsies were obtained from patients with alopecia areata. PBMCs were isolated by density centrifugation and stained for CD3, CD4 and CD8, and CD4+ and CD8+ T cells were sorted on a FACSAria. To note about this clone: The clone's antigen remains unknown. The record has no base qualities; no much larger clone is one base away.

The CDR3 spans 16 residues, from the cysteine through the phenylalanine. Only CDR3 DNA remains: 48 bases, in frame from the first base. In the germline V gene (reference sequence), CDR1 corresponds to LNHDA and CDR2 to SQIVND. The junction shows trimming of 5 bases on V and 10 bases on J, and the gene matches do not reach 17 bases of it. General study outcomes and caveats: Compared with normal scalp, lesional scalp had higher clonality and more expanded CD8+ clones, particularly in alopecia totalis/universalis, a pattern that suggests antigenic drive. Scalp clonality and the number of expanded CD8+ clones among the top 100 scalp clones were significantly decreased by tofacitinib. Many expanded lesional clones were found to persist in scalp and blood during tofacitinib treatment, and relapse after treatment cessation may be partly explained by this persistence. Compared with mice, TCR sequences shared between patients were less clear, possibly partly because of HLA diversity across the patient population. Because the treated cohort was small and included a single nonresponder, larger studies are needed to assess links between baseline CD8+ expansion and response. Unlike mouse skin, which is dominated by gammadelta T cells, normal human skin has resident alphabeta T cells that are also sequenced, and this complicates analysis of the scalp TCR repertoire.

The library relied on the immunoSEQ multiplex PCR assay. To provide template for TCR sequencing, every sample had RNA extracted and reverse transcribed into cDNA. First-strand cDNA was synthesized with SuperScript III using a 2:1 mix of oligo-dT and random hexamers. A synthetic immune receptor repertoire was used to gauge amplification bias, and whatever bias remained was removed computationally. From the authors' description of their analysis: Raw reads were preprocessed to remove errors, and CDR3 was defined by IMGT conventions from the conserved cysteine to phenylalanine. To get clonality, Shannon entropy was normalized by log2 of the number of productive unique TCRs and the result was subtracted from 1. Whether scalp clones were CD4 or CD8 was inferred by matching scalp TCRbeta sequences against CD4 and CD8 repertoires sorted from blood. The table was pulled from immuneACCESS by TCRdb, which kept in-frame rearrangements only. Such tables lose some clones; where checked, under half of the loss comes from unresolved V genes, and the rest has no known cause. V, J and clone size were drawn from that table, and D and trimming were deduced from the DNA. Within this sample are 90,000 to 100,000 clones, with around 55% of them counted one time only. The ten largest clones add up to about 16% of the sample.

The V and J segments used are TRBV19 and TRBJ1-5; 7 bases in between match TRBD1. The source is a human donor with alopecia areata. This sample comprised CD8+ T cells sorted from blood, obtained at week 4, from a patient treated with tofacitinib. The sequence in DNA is TGTGCCAGTAGTCCGACCTATTGGGACAGAATTTCCCCCCAGCATTTT. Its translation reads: CASSPTYWDRISPQHF.